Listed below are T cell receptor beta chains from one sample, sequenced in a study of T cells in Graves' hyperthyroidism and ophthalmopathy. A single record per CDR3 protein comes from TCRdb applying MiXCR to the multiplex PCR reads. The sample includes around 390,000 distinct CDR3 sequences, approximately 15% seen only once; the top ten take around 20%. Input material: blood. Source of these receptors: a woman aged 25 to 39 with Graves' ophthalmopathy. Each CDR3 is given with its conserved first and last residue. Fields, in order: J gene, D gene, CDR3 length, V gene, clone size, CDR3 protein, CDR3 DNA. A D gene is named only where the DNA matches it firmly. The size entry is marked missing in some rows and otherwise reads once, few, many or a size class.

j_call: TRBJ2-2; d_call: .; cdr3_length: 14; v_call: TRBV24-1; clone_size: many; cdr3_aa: CATSDDRTGGELFF; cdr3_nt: TGTGCCACCAGTGACGACAGAACGGGCGGGGAGCTGTTTTTT
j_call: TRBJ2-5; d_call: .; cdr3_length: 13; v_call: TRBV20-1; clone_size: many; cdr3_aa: CSASPGGRETQYF; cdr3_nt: TGCAGTGCTAGCCCCGGGGGGCGCGAGACCCAGTACTTC
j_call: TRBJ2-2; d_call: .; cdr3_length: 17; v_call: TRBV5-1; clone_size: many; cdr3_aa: CASSLEFSAGRGGELFF; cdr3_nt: TGCGCCAGCAGCTTGGAGTTCAGCGCAGGACGAGGCGGGGAGCTGTTTTTT
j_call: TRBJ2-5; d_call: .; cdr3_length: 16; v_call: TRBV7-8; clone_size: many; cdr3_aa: CASTPEGRLTRETQYF; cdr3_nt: TGTGCCAGCACCCCGGAGGGACGGCTTACCAGGGAGACCCAGTACTTC
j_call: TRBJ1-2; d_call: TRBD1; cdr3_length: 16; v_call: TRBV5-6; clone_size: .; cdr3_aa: CASSLGAGTENYGYTF; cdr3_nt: TGTGCCAGCAGCTTGGGAGCCGGGACAGAGAATTATGGCTACACCTTC
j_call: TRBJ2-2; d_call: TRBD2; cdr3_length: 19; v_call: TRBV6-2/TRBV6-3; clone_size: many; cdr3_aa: CASSYNTGTSGGNTGELFF; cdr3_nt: TGTGCCAGCAGTTACAATACCGGGACTAGCGGGGGGAACACCGGGGAGCTGTTTTTT
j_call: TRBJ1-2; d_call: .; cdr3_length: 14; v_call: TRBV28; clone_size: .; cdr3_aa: CASSSPTEGNGYTF; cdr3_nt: TGTGCCAGCAGTTCTCCGACAGAGGGTAATGGCTACACCTTC
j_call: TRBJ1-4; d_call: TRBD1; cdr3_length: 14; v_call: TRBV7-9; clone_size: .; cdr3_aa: CASSLHRGLEKLFF; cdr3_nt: TGTGCCAGCAGCTTGCACAGGGGGCTTGAAAAACTGTTTTTT
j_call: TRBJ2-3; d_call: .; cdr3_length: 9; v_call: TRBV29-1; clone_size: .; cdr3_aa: CSVTDTQYF; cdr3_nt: TGCAGCGTGACAGATACGCAGTATTTT
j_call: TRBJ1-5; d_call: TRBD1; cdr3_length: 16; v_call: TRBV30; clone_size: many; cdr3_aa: CAWSVLGQEINQPQHF; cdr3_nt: TGTGCCTGGAGTGTGTTGGGACAGGAAATCAATCAGCCCCAGCATTTT
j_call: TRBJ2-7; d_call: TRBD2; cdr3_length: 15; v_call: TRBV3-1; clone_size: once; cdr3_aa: CASSQRLAVSYEQYF; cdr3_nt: TGTGCCAGCAGCCAAAGACTAGCGGTCTCCTACGAGCAGTACTTC
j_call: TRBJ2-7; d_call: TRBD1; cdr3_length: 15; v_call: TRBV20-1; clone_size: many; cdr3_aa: CSARDSRQGGNEQYF; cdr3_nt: TGCAGTGCTAGAGATTCAAGACAGGGGGGCAACGAGCAGTACTTC
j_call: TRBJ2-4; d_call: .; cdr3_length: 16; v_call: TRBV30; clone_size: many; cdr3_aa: CAWRKLQGRVKNIQYF; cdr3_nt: TGTGCCTGGAGGAAGCTACAAGGACGCGTCAAAAACATTCAGTACTTC
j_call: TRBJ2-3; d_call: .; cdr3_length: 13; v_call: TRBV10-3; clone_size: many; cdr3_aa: CAISQPDEDTQYF; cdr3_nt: TGTGCCATCAGTCAACCGGACGAGGATACGCAGTATTTT
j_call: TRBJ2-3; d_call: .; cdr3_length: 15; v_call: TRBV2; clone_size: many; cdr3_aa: CASSAGEIGTDTQYF; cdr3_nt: TGTGCCAGCAGTGCGGGTGAAATTGGTACAGATACGCAGTATTTT
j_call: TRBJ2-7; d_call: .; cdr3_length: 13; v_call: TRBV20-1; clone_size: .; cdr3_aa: CSVAEGPSYEQYF; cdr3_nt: TGCAGTGTGGCGGAGGGGCCCTCCTACGAGCAGTACTTC
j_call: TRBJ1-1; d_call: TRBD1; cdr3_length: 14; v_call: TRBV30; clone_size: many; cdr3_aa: CAWRKDRGNTEAFF; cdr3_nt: TGTGCCTGGAGGAAGGACAGGGGGAACACTGAAGCTTTCTTT
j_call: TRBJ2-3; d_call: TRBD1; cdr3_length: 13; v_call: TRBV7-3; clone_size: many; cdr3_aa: CASSLDRVDTQYF; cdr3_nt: TGTGCCAGCAGCTTAGACAGGGTAGATACGCAGTATTTT
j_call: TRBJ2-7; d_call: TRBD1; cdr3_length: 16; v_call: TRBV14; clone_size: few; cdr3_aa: CASSQIRTGGFYEQYF; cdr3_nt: TGTGCCAGCAGCCAGATCAGGACAGGGGGCTTCTACGAGCAGTACTTC
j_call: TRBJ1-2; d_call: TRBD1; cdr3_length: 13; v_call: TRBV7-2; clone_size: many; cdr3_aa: CASSPGQAYGYTF; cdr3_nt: TGTGCCAGCAGCCCGGGACAGGCCTATGGCTACACCTTC
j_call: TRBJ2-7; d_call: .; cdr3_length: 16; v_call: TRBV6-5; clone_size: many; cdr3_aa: CASSYSGLQPSYEQYF; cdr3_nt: TGTGCCAGCAGTTACTCGGGACTCCAGCCTTCCTACGAGCAGTACTTC
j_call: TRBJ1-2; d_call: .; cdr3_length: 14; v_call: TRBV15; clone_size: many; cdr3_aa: CATSRAGASYGYTF; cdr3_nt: TGTGCCACCAGCAGAGCGGGGGCCAGCTATGGCTACACCTTC
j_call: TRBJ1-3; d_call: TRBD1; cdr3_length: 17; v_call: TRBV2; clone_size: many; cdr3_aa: CASSDWTGLFSGNTIYF; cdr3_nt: TGTGCCAGCAGTGATTGGACAGGGTTATTCTCTGGAAACACCATATATTTT
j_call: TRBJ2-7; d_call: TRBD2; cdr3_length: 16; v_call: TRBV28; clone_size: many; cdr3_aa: CASTPGGDGGSYEQYF; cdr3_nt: TGTGCCAGCACTCCGGGGGGGGACGGAGGGTCCTACGAGCAGTACTTC
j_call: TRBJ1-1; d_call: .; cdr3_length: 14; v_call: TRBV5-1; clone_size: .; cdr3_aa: CASSRAGRPAEAFF; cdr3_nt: TGCGCCAGCAGCCGGGCTGGGAGACCCGCTGAAGCTTTCTTT
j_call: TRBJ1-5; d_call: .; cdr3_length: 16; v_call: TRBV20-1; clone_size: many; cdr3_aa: CSARSNRPGAIKPQHF; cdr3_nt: TGCAGTGCTAGATCCAACCGGCCCGGCGCAATCAAGCCCCAGCATTTT
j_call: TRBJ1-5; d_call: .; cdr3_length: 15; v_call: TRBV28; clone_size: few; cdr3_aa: CASRLTVDSNQPQHF; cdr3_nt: TGTGCCAGCAGGCTGACGGTGGATAGCAATCAGCCCCAGCATTTT
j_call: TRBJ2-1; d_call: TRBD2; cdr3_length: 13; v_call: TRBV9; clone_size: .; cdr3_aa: CASSVSTSGGQFF; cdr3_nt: TGTGCCAGCAGCGTATCCACTAGCGGGGGGCAGTTCTTC
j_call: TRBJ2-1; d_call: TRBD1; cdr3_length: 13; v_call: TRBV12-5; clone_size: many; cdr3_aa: CASYRGRDNEQFF; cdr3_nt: TGTGCTAGTTACAGGGGGAGAGACAATGAGCAGTTCTTC
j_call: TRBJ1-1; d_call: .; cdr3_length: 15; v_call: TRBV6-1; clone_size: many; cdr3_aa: CASSDPRAKNTEAFF; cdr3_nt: TGTGCCAGCAGCGACCCGAGAGCAAAGAACACTGAAGCTTTCTTT
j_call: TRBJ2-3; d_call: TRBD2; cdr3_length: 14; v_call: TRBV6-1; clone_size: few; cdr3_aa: CASKRGGSTDTQYF; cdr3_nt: TGTGCCAGCAAGCGCGGGGGTAGCACAGATACGCAGTATTTT
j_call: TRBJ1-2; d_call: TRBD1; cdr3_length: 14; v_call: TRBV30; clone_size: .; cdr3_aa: CAWTKDRGNYGYTF; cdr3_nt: TGTGCCTGGACCAAGGACAGGGGGAACTATGGCTACACCTTC
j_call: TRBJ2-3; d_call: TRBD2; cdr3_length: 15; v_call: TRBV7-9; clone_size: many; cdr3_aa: CASSLERGFTDTQYF; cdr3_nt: TGTGCCAGCAGCTTAGAGCGGGGCTTCACAGATACGCAGTATTTT
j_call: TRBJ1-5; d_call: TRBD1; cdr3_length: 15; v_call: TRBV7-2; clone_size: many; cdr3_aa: CASSIDRGSNQPQHF; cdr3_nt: TGTGCCAGCAGCATAGACAGGGGTAGCAATCAGCCCCAGCATTTT
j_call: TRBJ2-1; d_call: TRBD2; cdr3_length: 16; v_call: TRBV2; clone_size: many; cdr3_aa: CASSEGTSGFYNEQFF; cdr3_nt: TGTGCCAGCAGTGAGGGGACTAGCGGATTCTACAATGAGCAGTTCTTC
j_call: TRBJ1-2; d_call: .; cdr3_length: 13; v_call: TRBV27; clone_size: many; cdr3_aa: CASRFGANYGYTF; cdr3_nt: TGTGCCAGCAGGTTCGGGGCCAACTATGGCTACACCTTC
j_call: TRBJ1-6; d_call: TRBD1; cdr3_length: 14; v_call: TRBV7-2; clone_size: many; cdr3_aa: CASSIRGPNSPLHF; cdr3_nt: TGTGCCAGCAGTATCAGGGGGCCCAATTCACCCCTCCACTTT
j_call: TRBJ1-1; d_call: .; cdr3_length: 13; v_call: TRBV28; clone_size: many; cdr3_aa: CASSWGNRPEAFF; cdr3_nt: TGTGCCAGCAGTTGGGGGAATCGGCCTGAAGCTTTCTTT
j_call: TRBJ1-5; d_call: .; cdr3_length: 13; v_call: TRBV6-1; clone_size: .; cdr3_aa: CASSERPNQPQHF; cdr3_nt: TGTGCCAGCAGTGAAAGGCCCAATCAGCCCCAGCATTTT
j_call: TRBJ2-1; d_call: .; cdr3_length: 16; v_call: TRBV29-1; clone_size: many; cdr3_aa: CSVEKMLGTLYNEQFF; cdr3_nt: TGCAGCGTTGAAAAGATGCTCGGGACGCTCTACAATGAGCAGTTCTTC
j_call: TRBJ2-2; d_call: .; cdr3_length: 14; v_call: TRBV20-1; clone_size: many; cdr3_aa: CSVPGRMNTGELFF; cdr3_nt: TGCAGTGTCCCGGGACGGATGAACACCGGGGAGCTGTTTTTT
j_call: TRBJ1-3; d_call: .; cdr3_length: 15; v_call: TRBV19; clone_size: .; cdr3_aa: CASSDEHRDGNTIYF; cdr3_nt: TGTGCCAGTAGTGACGAACACCGAGATGGAAACACCATATATTTT
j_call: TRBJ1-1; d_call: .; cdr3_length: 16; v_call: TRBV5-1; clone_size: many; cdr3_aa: CASSLGGSGANTEAFF; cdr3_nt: TGCGCCAGCAGCTTGGGGGGTTCAGGGGCGAACACTGAAGCTTTCTTT
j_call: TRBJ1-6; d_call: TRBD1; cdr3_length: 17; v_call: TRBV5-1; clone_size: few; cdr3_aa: CASSPGQGKGYDSPLHF; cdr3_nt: TGCGCCAGCAGCCCTGGACAGGGCAAAGGGTATGATTCACCCCTCCACTTT
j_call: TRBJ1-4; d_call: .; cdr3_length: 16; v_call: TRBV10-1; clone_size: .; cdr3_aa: CASRDKGPGCNEKLFF; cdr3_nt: TGCGCCAGCAGGGACAAGGGGCCGGGGTGTAATGAAAAACTGTTTTTT
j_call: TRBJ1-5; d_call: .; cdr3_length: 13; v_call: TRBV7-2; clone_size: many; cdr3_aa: CASSFRANQPQHF; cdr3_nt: TGTGCCAGCAGCTTCAGGGCCAATCAGCCCCAGCATTTT
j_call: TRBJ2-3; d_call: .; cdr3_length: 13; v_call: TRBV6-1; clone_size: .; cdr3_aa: CASRIGLTDTQYF; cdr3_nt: TGTGCCAGCAGGATAGGCCTCACAGATACGCAGTATTTT
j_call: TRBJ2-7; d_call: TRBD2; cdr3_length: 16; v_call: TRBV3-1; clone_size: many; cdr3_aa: CASSQGLSGGENEQYF; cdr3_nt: TGTGCCAGCAGCCAAGGACTAAGCGGGGGGGAGAACGAGCAGTACTTC
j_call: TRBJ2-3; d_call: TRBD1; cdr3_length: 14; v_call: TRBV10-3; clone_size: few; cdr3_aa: CAIRDRGSTDTQYF; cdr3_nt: TGTGCCATCAGGGACAGGGGTAGCACAGATACGCAGTATTTT
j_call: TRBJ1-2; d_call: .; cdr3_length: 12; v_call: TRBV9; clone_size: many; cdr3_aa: CASSDRVYGYTF; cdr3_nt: TGTGCCAGCAGCGACCGAGTCTATGGCTACACCTTC
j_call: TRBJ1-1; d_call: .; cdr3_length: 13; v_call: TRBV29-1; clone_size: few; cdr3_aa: CSVEDQGGTEAFF; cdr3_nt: TGCAGCGTTGAAGATCAGGGAGGAACTGAAGCTTTCTTT
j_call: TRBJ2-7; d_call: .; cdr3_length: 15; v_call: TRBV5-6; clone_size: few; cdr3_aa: CASRGAAGPNYEQYF; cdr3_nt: TGTGCCAGCAGGGGGGCGGCGGGGCCCAACTACGAGCAGTACTTC
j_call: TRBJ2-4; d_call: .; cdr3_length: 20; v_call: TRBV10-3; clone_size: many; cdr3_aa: CAISESVLAGPRLAKNIQYF; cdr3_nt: TGTGCCATCAGTGAGTCTGTGCTTGCTGGGCCACGGCTAGCCAAAAACATTCAGTACTTC
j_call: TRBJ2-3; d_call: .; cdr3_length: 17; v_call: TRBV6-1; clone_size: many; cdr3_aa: CASSQTAIPRESDTQYF; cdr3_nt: TGTGCCAGCAGTCAAACGGCCATTCCTAGAGAGTCAGATACGCAGTATTTT
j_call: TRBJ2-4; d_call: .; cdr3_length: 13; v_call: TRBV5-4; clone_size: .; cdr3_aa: CASSLLGENIQYF; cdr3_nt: TGTGCCAGCAGCTTGTTAGGGGAGAACATTCAGTACTTC